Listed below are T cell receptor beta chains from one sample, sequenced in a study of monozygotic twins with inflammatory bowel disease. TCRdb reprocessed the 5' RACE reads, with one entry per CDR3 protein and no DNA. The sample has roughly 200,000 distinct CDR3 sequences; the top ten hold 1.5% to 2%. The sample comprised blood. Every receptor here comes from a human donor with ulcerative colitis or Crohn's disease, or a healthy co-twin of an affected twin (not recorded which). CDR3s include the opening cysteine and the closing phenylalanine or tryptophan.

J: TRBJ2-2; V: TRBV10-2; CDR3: CASRRGQSANTGELFF
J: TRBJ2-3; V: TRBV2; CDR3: CASSEGSYTDTQYF
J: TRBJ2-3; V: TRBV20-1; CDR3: CSARVPGLAGLDTQYF
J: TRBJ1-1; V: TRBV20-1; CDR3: CSAAAGATEAFF
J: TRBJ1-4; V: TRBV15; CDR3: CATSRDLTGSGEKLFF
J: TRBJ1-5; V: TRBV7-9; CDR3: CASSFGGNQPQHF
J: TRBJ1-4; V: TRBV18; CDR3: CASSLGTVPNEKLFF
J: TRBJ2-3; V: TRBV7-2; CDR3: CASSYRPGSTDTQYF
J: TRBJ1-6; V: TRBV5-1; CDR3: CASSLETGVSSPLHF
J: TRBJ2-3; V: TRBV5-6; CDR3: CASSSPPGGRTDTQYF
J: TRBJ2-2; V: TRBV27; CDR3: CASRGLAGRGELFF
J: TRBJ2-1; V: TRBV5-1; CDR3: CASKGAGGHDVQFF
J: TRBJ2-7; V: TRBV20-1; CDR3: CSATKTRDSRYEQYF
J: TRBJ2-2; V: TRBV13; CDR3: CASSPETGLNTGELFF
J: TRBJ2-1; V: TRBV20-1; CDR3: CSAPRGGAYYNEQFF
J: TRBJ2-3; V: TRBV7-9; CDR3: CASSLMGTQDTQYF
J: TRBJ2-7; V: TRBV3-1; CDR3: CASSVSGGYEQYF
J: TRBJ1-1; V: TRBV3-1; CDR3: CASARGTEAFF
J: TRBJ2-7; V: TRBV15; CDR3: CATSPHGRMGEQYF
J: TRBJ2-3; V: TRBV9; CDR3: CASSVTANTDTQYF
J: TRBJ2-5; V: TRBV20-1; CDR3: CSARDRGKETQYF
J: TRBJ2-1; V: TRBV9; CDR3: CASRRGAVGNEQFF
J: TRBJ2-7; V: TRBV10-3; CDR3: CAISQTQGSYEQYF
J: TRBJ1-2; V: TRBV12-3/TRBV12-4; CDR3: CASSLGEGHGYTF